Presented here are 3 T cell receptor beta chains from one specimen sequenced in a study of response to subunit inactivated influenza vaccine. TCRdb called the RT-PCR reads again in MiXCR, with one record for every CDR3 protein. The sample contains over 150,000 distinct CDR3 sequences, 9.5% to 13% of which appear only once. The material sequenced was non-naive T cells sorted from PBMCs, taken roughly 47 days after vaccination. These receptors all stem from a man in his forties or fifties who received an inactivated influenza vaccine.

The chain couples TRBV7-2 to TRBJ1-2; D remains unclear. V was clipped by 0 bases and J by 5 bases, with 4 bases between them. CDR1 is SGHTA and CDR2 is FQGNSA in the germline V gene. The CDR3 sequence is 12 residues long. CDR3 amino acids: CASSLATYGYTF. CDR3 nucleotides: TGTGCCAGCAGCTTAGCTACATATGGCTACACCTTC.

J is TRBJ2-2 and V is TRBV5-5, with 14 bases matching TRBD2. Germline values: CDR1 SGHKS, CDR2 YYEKEE (reference sequence). The trim removed 3 bases at V and 9 bases at J, leaving 4 bases unmatched. The CDR3 extends over 15 amino acids. The CDR3 sequence is CASSSTSGGARELFF. As DNA, the CDR3 is TGTGCCAGCAGCTCGACTAGCGGGGGGGCCCGGGAGCTGTTTTTT.

The rearrangement links TRBV10-2 to TRBJ1-1, with unresolved D. The CDR3 consists of 14 residues. V dropped 3 bases and J dropped 1 base, with 9 bases sitting between them. The germline gives CDR1 WSHSY, CDR2 SAAADI. The CDR3 is CASSDDLSNTEAFF. The CDR3 DNA is TGCGCCAGCAGTGATGACCTTTCGAACACTGAAGCTTTCTTT.